These T cell receptor beta chains were read from a single sample in a study of a mutant IDH1 vaccine in newly diagnosed glioma. Clones were sequenced by immunoSEQ multiplex PCR, and TCRdb holds only the in-frame ones, with some missing. The sample carries about 64,000 clones, around 83% recorded once. The antigens these receptors bind are not known. Sequenced material: PBMCs, taken from a glioma patient whose treatment included an IDH1 peptide vaccine. The receptors come from a man aged 25-40 years with glioma. Each CDR3 is given with its conserved first and last residue. The D gene is left open where the match is weak. Rows give clone size only sometimes, using once, few, many, or a class for an expanded clone.

>TRBV9|NA|NA|TRBJ1-2
TGTGCCAGCAGCGTATCAGGGTTTCGCGGCTACACCTTC
CASSVSGFRGYTF
>TRBV4-1|NA|NA|TRBJ2-3
TGCGCCAGCAGCCAAGCTAGCTTGGGCAGGGATACGCAGTATTTT
CASSQASLGRDTQYF
>TRBV15|NA|NA|TRBJ1-4
TGTGCCACCAGCAGAGGAAGTGAGGCAACTAATGAAAAACTGTTTTTT
CATSRGSEATNEKLFF
>TRBV19|NA|NA|TRBJ1-1
TGTGCCAGTAGTATCTCAGGGGTAGTTACTGAAGCTTTCTTT
CASSISGVVTEAFF
>TRBV6-5|NA|NA|TRBJ1-6
TGTGCCAGCAGCTGGGGGGCCGGCTCACCCCTCCACTTT
CASSWGAGSPLHF
>TRBV15|TRBD1|NA|TRBJ2-7
TGTGCCACCAGCAGAGTACGGACAGGGAAAAGAGACGAGCAGTACTTC
CATSRVRTGKRDEQYF
>TRBV7-2|TRBD1|NA|TRBJ1-5
TGTGCCAGCAGCCAGGACAGGGCCCATCAGCCCCAGCATTTT
CASSQDRAHQPQHF
>TRBV19|TRBD1|NA|TRBJ2-3
TGTGCCAGTACCAGGACAGGCCTGAGACCTTTCACAGATACGCAGTATTTT
CASTRTGLRPFTDTQYF
>TRBV27|TRBD1|few|TRBJ1-6
TGTGCCAGCAGTTCCCGACAGGGTGATAATTCACCCCTCCACTTT
CASSSRQGDNSPLHF
>TRBV5-1|TRBD2|NA|TRBJ2-7
TGCGCCAGCAGCCCCCGGGGAGGGGCCTACGAGCAGTACTTC
CASSPRGGAYEQYF
>TRBV29-1|NA|few|TRBJ1-1
TGCAGCGTTTCAAAGATGAACACTGAAGCTTTCTTT
CSVSKMNTEAFF
>TRBV5-6|NA|once|TRBJ1-3
TGTGCCAGCAGCTTGCGGGGGGTTGGAAACACCATATATTTT
CASSLRGVGNTIYF
>TRBV6-1|NA|NA|TRBJ1-1
TGTGCCAGCAGAGACTGGAAGAACACTGAAGCTTTCTTT
CASRDWKNTEAFF
>TRBV2|TRBD1|NA|TRBJ2-7
TGCGCCAGCAGGGACAGGTCTGAGGGCGAGCAGTACTTC
CASRDRSEGEQYF
>TRBV10-3|NA|NA|TRBJ1-1
TGTGCCATCAGGGCTAACACTGAAGCTTTCTTT
CAIRANTEAFF
>TRBV10-2|TRBD1|NA|TRBJ1-2
TGCGCCAGCAGTGAGTCAGGGGGCGGGGTGCCCTATGGCTACACCTTC
CASSESGGGVPYGYTF
>TRBV29-1|TRBD2|NA|TRBJ2-7
TGCAGCGTGGGGCGGGGGGGCGGGTACGAGCAGTACTTC
CSVGRGGGYEQYF
>TRBV21-1|NA|NA|TRBJ2-1
TGTGCCAGCAGAGAACGGCAAAGACTATGGGTAGCGGGGCCACACAATGAGCAGTTCTTC
CASRERQRLWVAGPHNEQFF
>TRBV11-2|NA|few|TRBJ1-4
TGTGCCAGCAGCTCAGGGGTAGTAGGGAATGAAAAACTGTTTTTT
CASSSGVVGNEKLFF
>TRBV5-1|TRBD1|NA|TRBJ2-7
TGCGCCAGCAGCCTGGACAGGGGCAGCTCCTACGAGCAGTACTTC
CASSLDRGSSYEQYF
>TRBV5-6|NA|NA|TRBJ1-1
TGTGCCAGCAGCTTGGGACGCACTGAAGCTTTCTTT
CASSLGRTEAFF
>TRBV5-4|NA|NA|TRBJ2-1
TGTGCCAGCAGCTTGGGTGGGTGGAGCTCCTACAATGAGCAGTTCTTC
CASSLGGWSSYNEQFF
>TRBV27|NA|NA|TRBJ2-5
TGTGCCAGCAGTTTAAGGCCAGTCCTGGAGACCCAGTACTTC
CASSLRPVLETQYF
>TRBV13|NA|NA|TRBJ2-5
TGTGCCAGCAGCTTGTCGGCAGAGACCCAGTACTTC
CASSLSAETQYF
>TRBV2|TRBD1|NA|TRBJ2-5
TGTGCCAGCAGTCGATTCGGACAGGGTGTCCGGGAGACCCAGTACTTC
CASSRFGQGVRETQYF
>TRBV2|TRBD1|NA|TRBJ1-6
TGTGCCAGCAGGAAGCGGGACAGGGAGGTATCACCCCTCCACTTT
CASRKRDREVSPLHF
>TRBV6-5|NA|NA|TRBJ2-6
TGTGCCAGTTCGGGCCATGTGGCAGGGGCCAACGTCCTGACTTTC
CASSGHVAGANVLTF
>TRBV19|NA|once|TRBJ1-1
TGTGCCAGTAGTATTACTCCGGGCGGAGGGGCCAACACTGAAGCTTTCTTT
CASSITPGGGANTEAFF
>TRBV4-2|NA|once|TRBJ2-7
TGTGCCAGCAGCCGGGACATATCCTACGAGCAGTACTTC
CASSRDISYEQYF
>TRBV7-9|NA|few|TRBJ1-5
TGTGCCAGCAGCCCCGAGGTGGCAGGTGGTAGCAATCAGCCCCAGCATTTT
CASSPEVAGGSNQPQHF
>TRBV19|NA|once|TRBJ2-7
TGTGCCAGTAGTTCCTCCCCCTACGAGCAGTACTTC
CASSSSPYEQYF
>TRBV6-5|TRBD1|few|TRBJ1-2
TGTGCCAGCAGCCGTAGGGGGCCCTATGGCTACACCTTC
CASSRRGPYGYTF
>TRBV5-1|NA|NA|TRBJ2-3
TGCGCCAGCAGCTTCCATTTCGGGAGCACAGATACGCAGTATTTT
CASSFHFGSTDTQYF
>TRBV28|NA|NA|TRBJ1-5
TGTGCCATGGCGAGTAGCTGGAATCAGCCCCAGCATTTT
CAMASSWNQPQHF
>TRBV11-2|NA|NA|TRBJ1-6
TGTGCCAGCAGCTTAGACGACCCCGGGCATTCACCCCTCCACTTT
CASSLDDPGHSPLHF
>TRBV13|NA|NA|TRBJ1-2
TGTGCCAGCAGCACACCTCCTAGGGTGGACTATGGCTACACCTTC
CASSTPPRVDYGYTF
>TRBV4-1|NA|NA|TRBJ1-2
TGCGCCAGCAGATTCCAGGGGTTAGAAAATGGCTACACCTTC
CASRFQGLENGYTF
>TRBV6-1|TRBD1|NA|TRBJ1-3
TGTGCCAGCAGTGACTCTCAGGGGGAGACCATATATTTT
CASSDSQGETIYF
>TRBV7-9|NA|NA|TRBJ2-2
TGTGCCAGCAGCTTATCTAGGGAGCTGTTTTTT
CASSLSRELFF
>TRBV5-1|TRBD1|NA|TRBJ2-1
TGCGCCAGCAGCTTGGCCAGCTGGACAGGGGGCAGTTTTGAGCAGTTCTTC
CASSLASWTGGSFEQFF
>TRBV6-1|NA|NA|TRBJ2-5
TGTGCCAGCAGCGACGACAGGGGAGGGGCCCAGTACTTC
CASSDDRGGAQYF
>TRBV5-8|NA|NA|TRBJ1-3
TGTGCCAGCAGCTTGCGGACGACCTATGACTCTGGAAACACCATATATTTT
CASSLRTTYDSGNTIYF
>TRBV27|NA|NA|TRBJ1-5
TGTGCCAGCAGTTTAGTATGGGGGGGAGGGGGCAATCAGCCCCAGCATTTT
CASSLVWGGGGNQPQHF
>TRBV11-2|NA|few|TRBJ1-4
TGTGCCAGCAGGAAACAAGCAGGGTTGGTTGAAAAACTGTTTTTT
CASRKQAGLVEKLFF
>TRBV11-3|NA|NA|TRBJ1-1
TGTGCCAGCAGCTTTTCTTTGAGCACTGAAGCTTTCTTT
CASSFSLSTEAFF
>TRBV2|TRBD1|NA|TRBJ1-1
TGTGCCAGCAGTGGCGAGACAGGGGTGGGCACTGAAGCTTTCTTT
CASSGETGVGTEAFF